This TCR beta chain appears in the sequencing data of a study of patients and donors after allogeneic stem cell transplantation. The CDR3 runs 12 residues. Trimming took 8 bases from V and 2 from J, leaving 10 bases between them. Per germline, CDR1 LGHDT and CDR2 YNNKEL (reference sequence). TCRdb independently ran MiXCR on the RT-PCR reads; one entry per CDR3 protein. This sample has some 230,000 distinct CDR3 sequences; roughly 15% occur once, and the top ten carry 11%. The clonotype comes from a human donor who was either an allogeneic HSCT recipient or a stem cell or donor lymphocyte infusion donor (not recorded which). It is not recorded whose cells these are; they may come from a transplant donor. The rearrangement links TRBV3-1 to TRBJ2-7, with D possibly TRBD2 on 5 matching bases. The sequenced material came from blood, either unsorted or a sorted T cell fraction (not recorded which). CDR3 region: CASGRGTYEQYF. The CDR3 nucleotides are TGTGCCAGCGGACGGGGTACCTACGAGCAGTACTTC.